Listed here are 21 T cell receptor beta chains from one sample, sequenced in a study of Ad26.COV2.S vaccination and SARS-CoV-2 variants (dated by TCRdb to 2020 to 2022). Preparation of the library involved the immunoSEQ multiplex PCR assay. Here the immuneACCESS table is served through TCRdb, limited to in-frame sequences with V and J called. Missing clones are a known gap in these copies; in checked studies unresolved V genes cover under half, and the rest lacks a known reason. The table for this sample lists more than 85,000 clones; roughly 75% of them were counted only once. The ten largest clones capture 15% to 20% of the sample. Interpreted using the paper, the time point label stands for: individuals recovered from natural SARS-CoV-2 infection. The sample consisted of peripheral blood, taken after recovery from COVID-19. Receptors originate from a human donor who had recovered from COVID-19.

The chain recombines TRBV7-3 with TRBJ2-1; the match to TRBD1 covers 10 bases. The CDR3 is 15 amino acids. Germline V gives CDR1 SGHTA, CDR2 FQGTGA. V shed 5 bases, J shed 6 bases, and the junction held 7 bases outside the gene matches. CDR3 sequence (DNA): TGTGCCAGCAGCACCGGGACAGGGGTTATCAATGAGCAGTTCTTC. This translates into CASSTGTGVINEQFF. The variable domain in full, with the rest retrieved from reference TRBV7-3 and TRBJ2-1, is GAGVSQTPSNKVTEKGKYVELRCDPISGHTALYWYRQSLGQGPEFLIYFQGTGAADDSGLPNDRFFAVRPEGSVSTLKIQRTERGDSAVYLCASSTGTGVINEQFFGPGTRLTVL.

CDR3 residues: CARPPPHGRNGYTF. The CDR3 DNA is TGTGCCAGGCCACCGCCTCACGGACGAAATGGCTACACCTTC. V and J are TRBV19 and TRBJ1-2; D uncertain. Germline loops: CDR1 LNHDA, CDR2 SQIVND (reference sequence). V was cut by 9 bases and J by 6 bases, with 20 bases left in between. The CDR3 sequence is 14 residues long.

This clone was seen repeatedly, ten times or more. The rearrangement joins TRBV2 to TRBJ1-2, with a tentative D call TRBD1 (5 bases). Germline V CDR1 and CDR2: SNHLY, FYNNEI. V dropped 6 bases and J dropped 4 bases, with 18 bases sitting between them. This CDR3 is built from 15 residues. The CDR3 here is CASRYSGTVIYGYTF. The CDR3 bases are TGTGCCAGCAGATACTCCGGGACGGTTATCTATGGCTACACCTTC.

J is TRBJ1-4 and V is TRBV19, with D tentatively TRBD1 (5 bases). CDR1 is LNHDA, CDR2 SQIVND, per germline (reference sequence). V was clipped by 7 bases and J by 8 bases, with 8 bases between them. The CDR3 length is 11 residues. The CDR3 is CASKTGEKLFF. CDR3 sequence (DNA): TGTGCCAGTAAAACAGGCGAAAAACTGTTTTTT.

The J gene is TRBJ1-1, the V gene TRBV5-4; D remains ambiguous. V was pared by 2 bases and J by 1 base, with 9 bases between. The CDR3 extends over 14 amino acids. Germline V CDR1 and CDR2: SGHNT, YYREEE (reference sequence). Here the CDR3 reads CASSFGLSNTEAFF. CDR3 bases: TGTGCCAGCAGCTTTGGGCTATCGAACACTGAAGCTTTCTTT.

This sequence joins TRBV5-5 and TRBJ2-2; TRBD2 might be the D (5 bases). Trimming took off 1 base at V and 7 bases at J, with 11 bases between the two ends. Germline V lookup: CDR1 SGHKS, CDR2 YYEKEE (reference sequence). The CDR3 covers 14 residues. The DNA of the CDR3 is TGTGCCAGCAGCTTGCTCCTAGCATACGGGGAGCTGTTTTTT. The encoded protein is CASSLLLAYGELFF.

The rearrangement uses TRBV6-5 and TRBJ1-3; D gene ambiguous. CDR3 size: 14 residues. The germline gives CDR1 MNHEY, CDR2 SVGAGI. Between the trimmed V and J ends, which lost 6 bases and 0 bases, there was a span of 9 bases. The CDR3 loop reads CASSMINSGNTIYF. Here the CDR3 DNA reads TGTGCCAGCAGCATGATTAACTCTGGAAACACCATATATTTT.

This clone was counted a single time. This rearrangement joins TRBV5-6 to TRBJ1-3, with no clear D. The CDR3 length is 15 residues. Germline V gene lookup returns CDR1 SGHDT and CDR2 YYEEEE. V was pared by 2 bases and J by 4 bases, with 13 bases between. In DNA form, the CDR3 reads TGTGCCAGCAGCTTCATCGGGGAACCCGGAAACACCATATATTTT. Encoded protein: CASSFIGEPGNTIYF.

This chain links TRBV10-3 with TRBJ2-2, with TRBD1 matching over 10 bases. Germline CDR1 reads ENHRY; CDR2 reads SYGVKD. V was clipped by 6 bases and J by 7 bases; unmatched bases: 8. The CDR3 runs to 15 residues. The CDR3 loop is CAIRPPGTGVGELFF. DNA for the CDR3: TGTGCCATCAGGCCCCCCGGGACAGGGGTCGGGGAGCTGTTTTTT.

The chain uses TRBV5-4 and TRBJ2-2, with 7 bases aligning to TRBD2. Trimming took 0 bases from V and 5 from J; bases not matched to a gene: 4. Looked up from germline, CDR1 is SGHNT and CDR2 is YYREEE (reference sequence). This CDR3 is 15 amino acids long. CDR3 sequence reads: CASSLAQGGTGELFF. DNA for the CDR3: TGTGCCAGCAGCTTGGCTCAGGGAGGGACCGGGGAGCTGTTTTTT.

This clone was observed a single time. This chain links TRBV3-1 (or the pseudogene TRBV3-2) with TRBJ2-2; no firm D call. Looked up from germline, CDR1 is LGHDT and CDR2 is YNNKEL (reference sequence). V gave up 2 bases and J gave up 5 bases, with 9 bases separating them. This CDR3 has 14 residues. This CDR3 is CASSQWEGTGELFF. The CDR3 DNA reads as TGTGCCAGCAGCCAATGGGAAGGGACCGGGGAGCTGTTTTTT.

V and J are TRBV14 and TRBJ2-3; D unresolved. V was trimmed by 2 bases and J by 8 bases, leaving 14 bases between them. The germline V gene has CDR1 SGHDN and CDR2 FVKESK. This CDR3 is built from 14 residues. The DNA of the CDR3 is TGTGCCAGCAGCCAACTGGACCTTAGTCTTACGCAGTATTTT. Residues: CASSQLDLSLTQYF. Supplemented by reference TRBV14 and TRBJ2-3, the full variable domain reads EAGVTQFPSHSVIEKGQTVTLRCDPISGHDNLYWYRRVMGKEIKFLLHFVKESKQDESGMPNNRFLAERTGGTYSTLKVQPAELEDSGVYFCASSQLDLSLTQYFGPGTRLTVL.

This clone showed up just a few times. The chain links TRBV7-9 to TRBJ1-5, with a weak D call TRBD1 (6 bases). The germline V and J ends were trimmed by 5 bases and 7 bases, with 18 bases remaining between them. CDR1 is SEHNR, CDR2 FQNEAQ, per germline (reference sequence). The CDR3 covers 15 residues. This CDR3 reads CASSPRGEGDQPQHF. CDR3 sequence (DNA): TGTGCCAGCAGCCCCCGCGGGGAGGGGGACCAGCCCCAGCATTTT.

J is TRBJ2-3 and V is TRBV11-2, with TRBD2 as a possible D gene (6 bases). Trimming removed 6 bases from V and 6 bases from J, with 22 bases in between. Germline V gene lookup returns CDR1 SGHAT and CDR2 FQNNGV. The CDR3 is 16 amino acids. The CDR3 protein is CASSSGRQPLTDTQYF. The CDR3 nucleotides read TGTGCCAGCAGTTCAGGGAGGCAACCATTAACGGATACGCAGTATTTT.

The chain employs TRBV19 and TRBJ1-1; D may be TRBD1 (6 bases). The length of the CDR3 is 15 residues. V was trimmed by 6 bases and J by 1 base, leaving 15 bases between them. From germline, CDR1 is LNHDA and CDR2 SQIVND (reference sequence). The CDR3 sequence is CASRGGSGANTEAFF. CDR3 nucleotides: TGTGCCAGTAGGGGTGGGTCAGGGGCGAACACTGAAGCTTTCTTT.

The chain uses TRBV6-5 and TRBJ1-1, with a weak D call TRBD1 (5 bases). The V end was cut by 4 bases, the J end by 5 bases, with 11 bases between. The CDR3 runs to 13 residues. Germline V gene sequence: CDR1 MNHEY, CDR2 SVGAGI. CDR3 protein: CASSSPRGTEAFF. The CDR3, as DNA: TGTGCCAGCAGTTCTCCTCGGGGGACTGAAGCTTTCTTT.

The chain's CDR3 is CASSLEGPQNIQYF. The CDR3 DNA reads as TGTGCCAGCAGTTTAGAGGGGCCTCAAAACATTCAGTACTTC. V gene TRBV28 combines with J gene TRBJ2-4; D assignment may be TRBD1 or TRBD2 (5 bases each). The CDR3 covers 14 residues. V lost 2 bases and J lost 5, with 10 bases in between. Germline-derived CDR1 and CDR2 are MDHEN and SYDVKM.

This sequence joins TRBV19 and TRBJ2-3; 11 bases map to TRBD2. Trimming at V came to 7 bases and at J to 0 bases, leaving 3 bases not matched to a gene. The length of the CDR3 is 15 residues. Germline-derived CDR1 and CDR2 are LNHDA and SQIVND (reference sequence). In DNA form, the CDR3 reads TGTGCCAGTACCCGGACTAGCGGGAGCACAGATACGCAGTATTTT. Its protein is CASTRTSGSTDTQYF. The full variable domain, rest sourced from reference TRBV19 and TRBJ2-3, is DGGITQSPKYLFRKEGQNVTLSCEQNLNHDAMYWYRQDPGQGLRLIYYSQIVNDFQKGDIAEGYSVSREKKESFPLTVTSAQKNPTAFYLCASTRTSGSTDTQYFGPGTRLTVL.

This clone has a single count. The chain couples TRBV9 to TRBJ2-2, with D possibly TRBD2 on 7 matching bases. The CDR3 extends over 16 amino acids. Germline lookup yields CDR1 SGDLS and CDR2 YYNGEE. V shed 0 bases and J shed 4 bases, with 13 bases lying between them. The CDR3 DNA sequence: TGTGCCAGCAGCGTAGGGACGGGGGGCAGCACCGGGGAGCTGTTTTTT. Translating gives CASSVGTGGSTGELFF.

This clone has just a few counts. The V gene is TRBV7-6, the J gene TRBJ2-7; 9 positions match TRBD2. The CDR3 contains 14 residues. Germline CDR1 and CDR2: SGHVS and FNYEAQ. V dropped 1 base and J dropped 6; count of bases not matched to a gene: 4. The CDR3 nucleotides read TGTGCCAGCAGCTTAGTGCGGGGGGGCGGCGAGCAGTACTTC. Encoded protein: CASSLVRGGGEQYF.

This sequence joins TRBV24-1 and TRBJ2-4; 9 positions match TRBD1. CDR1 and CDR2 (germline): KGHDR, SFDVKD. The CDR3 totals 15 residues. V gave up 5 bases and J gave up 1 base; unmatched junction bases: 2. This CDR3 reads CATSAGQGAKNIQYF. The CDR3 coding sequence is TGTGCCACCAGTGCCGGACAGGGGGCCAAAAACATTCAGTACTTC.